One sample yielded the 8 T cell receptor beta chains listed below, sequenced in a study of Ad26.COV2.S vaccination and SARS-CoV-2 variants. Treatment of the sample: 15 to 20 received Ad26.COV2.S at low or high dose, single or two shots; a few received placebo; per-sample allocation not given. At day 63 after the first vaccine or placebo injection, samples were drawn. Data came from immunoSEQ multiplex PCR; TCRdb stores just in-frame clones and leaves some out. The table shows about 420,000 clones, with around nine tenths occurring only once. This sample comprised peripheral blood, obtained in a trial of Ad26.COV2.S vaccine versus placebo. Receptors were obtained from a person between 18 and 65 years old who received the Ad26.COV2.S COVID-19 vaccine or a placebo.

The rearrangement joins TRBV28 to TRBJ1-2; a possible D gene is TRBD1 (6 bases). V lost 8 bases and J lost 4, with 29 bases in between. The CDR3 is 18 amino acids. The germline V gene encodes CDR1 MDHEN and CDR2 SYDVKM. CDR3 region: CASRWGVLQGSHFYGYTF. CDR3 bases: TGTGCCAGCCGTTGGGGCGTCTTACAGGGAAGCCACTTCTATGGCTACACCTTC.

This chain joins TRBV11-2 and TRBJ2-7, with D possibly matching TRBD1 (5 bases). Trimming cost V 5 bases and J 6 bases, with 11 bases left between them. This CDR3 region has 12 residues. Germline V gene sequence: CDR1 SGHAT, CDR2 FQNNGV. In DNA form, the CDR3 reads TGTGCCAGCAGCCCTGAAGGGGTCGAGCAGTACTTC. Its translation: CASSPEGVEQYF.

The rearrangement uses TRBV28 and TRBJ2-2; D is tentatively TRBD1 or TRBD2 (5 bases each). CDR1 is MDHEN, CDR2 SYDVKM, per germline. The CDR3 runs to 16 residues. V lost 6 bases and J 0 bases, leaving 14 bases between the germline ends. CDR3 coding DNA: TGTGCCAGCAGGCCTAACCCGGGGCCGAACACCGGGGAGCTGTTTTTT. Translation gives CASRPNPGPNTGELFF.

This chain joins TRBV4-2 and TRBJ2-1; possible D gene TRBD1, 5 bases. The CDR3 runs to 14 residues. Trimming cost V 2 bases and J 7 bases, with 12 bases left between them. CDR1 and CDR2 from the germline V gene are LGHNA and YNFKEQ. CDR3 in amino acids: CASSQLGPQNEQFF. In DNA, the CDR3 is TGTGCCAGCAGCCAATTGGGGCCGCAGAATGAGCAGTTCTTC.

The chain is built from TRBV7-2 and TRBJ2-5; D may be TRBD1 or TRBD2 (6 bases each). V lost 1 base, J lost 4 bases, and 16 bases lay in between. Germline loops: CDR1 SGHTA, CDR2 FQGNSA. This CDR3 contains 16 residues. The CDR3 DNA sequence: TGTGCCAGCAGCTTAGTCGGGGGCCAGGGGAGAGAGACCCAGTACTTC. This sequence encodes CASSLVGGQGRETQYF.

The chain combines TRBV3-1 (or the pseudogene TRBV3-2) with TRBJ1-2; no reliable D call. Germline V gene sequence: CDR1 LGHDT, CDR2 YNNKEL (reference sequence). The CDR3 has 15 amino acids. The ends were cut back, 0 bases at V and 4 bases at J, with 12 bases in the middle. The CDR3, as DNA: TGTGCCAGCAGCCAAGATATCGGGCCCCCCTATGGCTACACCTTC. Protein sequence: CASSQDIGPPYGYTF.

Concerning this clone itself: Within the sample, other DNA sequences also encode this same CDR3. The rearrangement uses TRBV18 and TRBJ1-4; D call uncertain. V was cut by 3 bases and J by 0 bases, with 2 bases left in between. This CDR3 has 13 amino acids. Germline V lookup: CDR1 KGHSH, CDR2 LQKENI. The CDR3 bases are TGTGCCAGCTCACCTGCAACTAATGAAAAACTGTTTTTT. It translates to CASSPATNEKLFF.

The rearrangement links TRBV5-1 to TRBJ2-7, with D possibly matching TRBD2 (7 bases). This CDR3 contains 15 residues. Trimming cost V 0 bases and J 0 bases, with 10 bases left between them. Germline CDR1 is SGHRS and CDR2 is YFSETQ. Here the CDR3 reads CASSLVGGRSYEQYF. CDR3 DNA: TGCGCCAGCAGCTTGGTGGGGGGGCGCTCCTACGAGCAGTACTTC.